A single sample is the source of the 7 T cell receptor beta chains below, sequenced in a study of cytomegalovirus exposure and HLA in healthy donors. Amplification used 60 Vbeta primers and 13 Jbeta primers. Sequenced by immunoSEQ multiplex PCR; TCRdb stores in-frame clones only, minus some. The repertoire consists of some 140,000 clones, with approximately 72% occurring once and the leading ten covering 2.5% to 3%. Sequenced input: PBMCs. Receptor source: a man between 18 and 29 years old in good health and CMV-seronegative.

The rearrangement uses TRBV4-1 and TRBJ1-6; the D gene is possibly TRBD1 (6 bases). The CDR3 has 15 residues. The V gene's germline CDR1 is MGHRA and CDR2 YSYEKL. V was pared by 0 bases and J by 9 bases, with 12 bases between. The CDR3 DNA is TGCGCCAGCAGCCAAGAAACAGGGACGATTTCACCCCTCCACTTT. This encodes CASSQETGTISPLHF.

Of note for this clone: The sample has other DNA sequences that encode this CDR3 too. The chain couples TRBV7-2 to TRBJ1-2; D remains unclear. Germline V gives CDR1 SGHTA, CDR2 FQGNSA. Deletions cut 0 bases from V and 0 bases from J, with 8 bases between. The CDR3 runs 15 residues. CDR3 sequence reads: CASSLATGANYGYTF. DNA of the CDR3: TGTGCCAGCAGCTTAGCGACGGGAGCTAACTATGGCTACACCTTC.

The V call is TRBV19, the J call TRBJ1-1, with D possibly TRBD1 on 5 matching bases. CDR3 length: 15 residues. Trimming stripped 4 bases from V and 1 base from J, with 13 bases between. Per the germline V gene, CDR1 is LNHDA and CDR2 is SQIVND (reference sequence). CDR3 protein: CASSTATVQNTEAFF. The CDR3 DNA is TGTGCCAGTAGTACCGCGACAGTTCAGAACACTGAAGCTTTCTTT.

This chain joins TRBV2 and TRBJ1-2, with D possibly TRBD1 on 6 matching bases. Germline V gene data show CDR1 as SNHLY and CDR2 as FYNNEI. There are 14 residues in the CDR3. Trimming took off 5 bases at V and 0 bases at J, with 10 bases between the two ends. The chain's CDR3 is CASSSSGANYGYTF. DNA of the CDR3: TGTGCCAGCAGTAGTTCAGGGGCTAACTATGGCTACACCTTC.

In nucleotides, the CDR3 is TGTGCCAGCAGCGCCTCCCGCCGAACTTATCAGTTCTTC. It specifies CASSASRRTYQFF. This rearrangement joins TRBV11-1 to TRBJ2-1; no firm D call. V gave up 5 bases and J gave up 13 bases, with 18 bases separating them. From germline, CDR1 is SGHAT and CDR2 FQDESV (reference sequence). The CDR3 contains 13 residues.

This clone showed up just a few times. V is TRBV28 and J is TRBJ1-1; 7 bases match TRBD1. The CDR3 length is 14 residues. The trim removed 6 bases at V and 4 bases at J, leaving 8 bases unmatched. CDR1 is MDHEN, CDR2 SYDVKM, per germline. The CDR3, as DNA: TGTGCCAGCAGCCTTCAGACAGGGCGCACTGAAGCTTTCTTT. Its protein is CASSLQTGRTEAFF.

The gene calls are TRBV4-3 and TRBJ2-6, with 8 bases that match TRBD1. Germline V gene data show CDR1 as LGHNA and CDR2 as YSLEER. V shed 0 bases and J 0 bases; nucleotides not matched to a gene: 16. This CDR3 has 22 amino acids. CDR3 in amino acids: CASSQDLWDRRGMRSGANVLTF. The CDR3 nucleotides read TGCGCCAGCAGCCAAGATCTTTGGGACAGGCGGGGTATGCGCTCTGGGGCCAACGTCCTGACTTTC.